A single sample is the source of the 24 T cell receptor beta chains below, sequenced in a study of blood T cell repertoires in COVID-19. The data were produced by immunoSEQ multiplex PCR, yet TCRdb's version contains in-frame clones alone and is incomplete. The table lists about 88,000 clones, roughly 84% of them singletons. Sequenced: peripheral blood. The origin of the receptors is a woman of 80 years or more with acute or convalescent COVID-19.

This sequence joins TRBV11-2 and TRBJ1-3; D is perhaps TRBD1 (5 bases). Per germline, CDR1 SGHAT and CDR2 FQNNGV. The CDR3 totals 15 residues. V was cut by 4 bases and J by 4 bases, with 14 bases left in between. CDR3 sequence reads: CASSSQGLRGNTIYF. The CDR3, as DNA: TGTGCCAGCAGCTCGCAGGGTTTGAGAGGAAACACCATATATTTT.

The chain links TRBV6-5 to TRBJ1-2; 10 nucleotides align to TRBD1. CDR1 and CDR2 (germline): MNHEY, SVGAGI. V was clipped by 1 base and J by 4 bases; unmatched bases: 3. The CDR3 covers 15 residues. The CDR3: CASSYLTGGGYGYTF. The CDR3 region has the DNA TGTGCCAGCAGTTACTTGACAGGGGGCGGCTATGGCTACACCTTC.

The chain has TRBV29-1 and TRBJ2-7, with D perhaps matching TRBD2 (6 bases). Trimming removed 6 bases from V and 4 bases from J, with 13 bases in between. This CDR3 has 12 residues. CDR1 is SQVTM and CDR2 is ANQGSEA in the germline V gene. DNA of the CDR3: TGCAGCGTCTGGGGGACTGGTTACGAGCAGTACTTC. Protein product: CSVWGTGYEQYF.

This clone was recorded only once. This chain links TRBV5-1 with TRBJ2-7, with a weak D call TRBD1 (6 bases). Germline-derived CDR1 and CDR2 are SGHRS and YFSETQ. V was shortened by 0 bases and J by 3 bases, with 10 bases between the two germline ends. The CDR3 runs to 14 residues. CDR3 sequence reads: CASSLEGRGYEQYF. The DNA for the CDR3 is TGCGCCAGCAGCTTGGAGGGCAGGGGCTACGAGCAGTACTTC. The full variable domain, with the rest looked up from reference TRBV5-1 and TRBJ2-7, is KAGVTQTPRYLIKTRGQQVTLSCSPISGHRSVSWYQQTPGQGLQFLFEYFSETQRNKGNFPGRFSGRQFSNSRSEMNVSTLELGDSALYLCASSLEGRGYEQYFGPGTRLTVT.

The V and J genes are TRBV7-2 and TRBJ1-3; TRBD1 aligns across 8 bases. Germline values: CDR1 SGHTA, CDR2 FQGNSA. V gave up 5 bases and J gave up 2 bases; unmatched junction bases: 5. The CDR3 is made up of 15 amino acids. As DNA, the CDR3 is TGTGCCAGCAGCATCGACAGGGGTCCTGGAAACACCATATATTTT. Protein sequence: CASSIDRGPGNTIYF.

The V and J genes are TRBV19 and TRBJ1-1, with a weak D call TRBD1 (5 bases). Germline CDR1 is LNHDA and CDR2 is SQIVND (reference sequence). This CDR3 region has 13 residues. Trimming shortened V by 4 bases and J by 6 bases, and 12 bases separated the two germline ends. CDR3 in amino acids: CASSTSGWPEAFF. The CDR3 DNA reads TGTGCCAGTAGTACCTCAGGGTGGCCTGAAGCTTTCTTT.

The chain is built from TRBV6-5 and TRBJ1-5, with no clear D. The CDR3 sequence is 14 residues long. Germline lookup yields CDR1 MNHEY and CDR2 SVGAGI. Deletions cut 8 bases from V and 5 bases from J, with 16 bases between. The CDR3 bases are TGTGCCAGCTCCACTGACTCGCGATATCAGCCCCAGCATTTT. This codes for CASSTDSRYQPQHF.

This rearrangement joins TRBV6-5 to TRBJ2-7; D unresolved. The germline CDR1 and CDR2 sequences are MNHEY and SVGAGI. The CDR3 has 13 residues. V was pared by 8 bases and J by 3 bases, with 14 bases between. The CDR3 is CASRSSLLYEQYF. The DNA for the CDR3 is TGTGCCAGCCGGTCGTCCCTCCTCTACGAGCAGTACTTC.

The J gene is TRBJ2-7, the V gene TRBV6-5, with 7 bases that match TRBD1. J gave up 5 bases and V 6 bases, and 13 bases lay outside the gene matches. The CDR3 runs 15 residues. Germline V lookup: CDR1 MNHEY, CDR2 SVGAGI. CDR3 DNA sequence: TGTGCCAGCAGATCGACAGGGTCTCTCCAAGACGAGCAGTACTTC. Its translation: CASRSTGSLQDEQYF.

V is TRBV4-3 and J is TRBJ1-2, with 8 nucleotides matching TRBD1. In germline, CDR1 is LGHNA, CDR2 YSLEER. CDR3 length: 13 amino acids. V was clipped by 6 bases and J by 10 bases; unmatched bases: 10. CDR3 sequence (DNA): TGCGCCAGCAGTCATTACGGGACAGGAGTCTACACCTTC. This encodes CASSHYGTGVYTF.

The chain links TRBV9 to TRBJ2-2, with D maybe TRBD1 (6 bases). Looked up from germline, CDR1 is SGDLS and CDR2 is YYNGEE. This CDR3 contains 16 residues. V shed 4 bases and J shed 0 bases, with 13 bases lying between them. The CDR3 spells CASSSGQISNTGELFF. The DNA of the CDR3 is TGTGCCAGCAGCTCCGGACAGATTTCGAACACCGGGGAGCTGTTTTTT.

This CDR3 reads CSVEASAPGATQYF. In DNA form, the CDR3 reads TGCAGCGTTGAAGCCTCCGCCCCAGGGGCGACCCAGTACTTC. The chain links TRBV29-1 to TRBJ2-5, with TRBD1 as a possible D gene (6 bases). Germline lookup yields CDR1 SQVTM and CDR2 ANQGSEA. This CDR3 comprises 14 residues. V dropped 1 base and J dropped 7 bases, with 16 bases sitting between them.

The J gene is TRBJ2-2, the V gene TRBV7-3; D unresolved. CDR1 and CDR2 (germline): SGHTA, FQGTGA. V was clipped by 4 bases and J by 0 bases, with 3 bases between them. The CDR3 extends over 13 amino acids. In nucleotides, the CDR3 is TGTGCCAGCAGCTCCTCGAACACCGGGGAGCTGTTTTTT. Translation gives CASSSSNTGELFF.

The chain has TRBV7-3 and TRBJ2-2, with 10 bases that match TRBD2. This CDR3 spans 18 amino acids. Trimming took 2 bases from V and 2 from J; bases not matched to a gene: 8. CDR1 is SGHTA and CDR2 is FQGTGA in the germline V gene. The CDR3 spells CASSLPPLAGVNTGELFF. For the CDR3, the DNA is TGTGCCAGCAGCTTACCCCCCCTAGCGGGAGTTAACACCGGGGAGCTGTTTTTT.

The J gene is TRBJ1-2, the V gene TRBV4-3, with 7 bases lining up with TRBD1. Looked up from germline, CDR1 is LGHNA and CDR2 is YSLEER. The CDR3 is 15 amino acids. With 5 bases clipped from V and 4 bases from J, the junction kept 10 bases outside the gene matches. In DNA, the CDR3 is TGCGCCAGCAGCGCCCGACAGGGACATGCCTATGGCTACACCTTC. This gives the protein CASSARQGHAYGYTF.

The CDR3 sequence: CASSVGQGMTGELFF. In nucleotides, the CDR3 is TGTGCCAGCAGCGTAGGACAGGGAATGACCGGGGAGCTGTTTTTT. V gene TRBV9 combines with J gene TRBJ2-2, with 7 bases fitting TRBD1. Germline V gene lookup returns CDR1 SGDLS and CDR2 YYNGEE. Unmatched junction bases numbered 4, after V lost 0 bases and J lost 5 bases. The CDR3 has 15 amino acids.

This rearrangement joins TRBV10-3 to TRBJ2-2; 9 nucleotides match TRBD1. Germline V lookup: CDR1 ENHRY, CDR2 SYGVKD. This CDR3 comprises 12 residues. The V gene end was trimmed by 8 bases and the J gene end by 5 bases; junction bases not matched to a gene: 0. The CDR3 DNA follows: TGTGCCATCGGACAGGGGACCGGGGAGCTGTTTTTT. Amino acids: CAIGQGTGELFF.

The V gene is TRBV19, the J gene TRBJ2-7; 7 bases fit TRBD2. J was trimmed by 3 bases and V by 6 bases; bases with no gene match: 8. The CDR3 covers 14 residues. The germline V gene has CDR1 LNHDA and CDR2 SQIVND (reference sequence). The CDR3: CASRRASGYYEQYF. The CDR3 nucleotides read TGTGCCAGTAGAAGGGCTAGCGGCTACTACGAGCAGTACTTC.

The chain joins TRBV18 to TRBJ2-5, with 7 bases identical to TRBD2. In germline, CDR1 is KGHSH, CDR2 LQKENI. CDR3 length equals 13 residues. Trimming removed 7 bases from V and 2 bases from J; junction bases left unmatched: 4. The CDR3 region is CASFGGGQETQYF. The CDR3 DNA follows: TGTGCCAGCTTCGGGGGAGGGCAAGAGACCCAGTACTTC.

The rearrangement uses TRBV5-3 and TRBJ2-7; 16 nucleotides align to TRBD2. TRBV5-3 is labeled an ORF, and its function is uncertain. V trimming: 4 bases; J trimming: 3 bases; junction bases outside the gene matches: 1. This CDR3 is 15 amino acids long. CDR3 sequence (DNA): TGTGCCAGAAGCGGGACTAGCGGGAGGGACTACGAGCAGTACTTC. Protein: CARSGTSGRDYEQYF.

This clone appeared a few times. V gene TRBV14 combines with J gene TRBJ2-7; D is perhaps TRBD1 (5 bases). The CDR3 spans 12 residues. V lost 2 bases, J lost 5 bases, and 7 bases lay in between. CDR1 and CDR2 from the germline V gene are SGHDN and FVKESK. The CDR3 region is CASSQQGHEQYF. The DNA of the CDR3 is TGTGCCAGCAGCCAACAGGGCCACGAGCAGTACTTC.

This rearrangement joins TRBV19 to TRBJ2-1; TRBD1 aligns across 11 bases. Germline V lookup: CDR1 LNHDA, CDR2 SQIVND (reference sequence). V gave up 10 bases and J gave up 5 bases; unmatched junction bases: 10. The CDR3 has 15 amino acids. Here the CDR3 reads CATSPDRGLNNEQFF. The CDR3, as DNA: TGTGCCACCTCCCCGGACAGGGGGCTTAACAATGAGCAGTTCTTC.

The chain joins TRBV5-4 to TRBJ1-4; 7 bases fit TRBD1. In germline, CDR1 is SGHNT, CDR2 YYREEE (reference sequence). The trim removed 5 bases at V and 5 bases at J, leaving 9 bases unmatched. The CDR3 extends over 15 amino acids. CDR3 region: CASSQTGATNEKLFF. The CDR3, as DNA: TGTGCCAGCAGTCAAACAGGGGCTACCAATGAAAAACTGTTTTTT.

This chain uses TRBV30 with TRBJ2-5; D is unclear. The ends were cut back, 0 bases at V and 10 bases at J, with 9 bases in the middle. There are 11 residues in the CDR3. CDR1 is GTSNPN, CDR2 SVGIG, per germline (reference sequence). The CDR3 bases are TGTGCCTGGAGTGTCAGGAACTTCCAGTACTTC. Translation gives CAWSVRNFQYF.